These 10 T cell receptor beta chains came from one sample sequenced in a study of T-cell reconstitution after alpha-beta-depleted transplantation in children. Preparing the TCRbeta library involved the use of unique molecular identifiers. TCRdb re-called the PCR reads through MiXCR, storing one row per CDR3 protein. The sample holds hundreds of thousands of distinct CDR3 sequences, approximately 15% seen once. The sample here was PBMCs from the stem cell graft donor, taken from the stem cell graft. The source is a human donor who donated a stem cell graft to a child with acute myeloid leukemia.

V gene TRBV12-3 or TRBV12-4 combines with J gene TRBJ1-5; possibly TRBD1 for D (6 bases). The CDR3 is 19 amino acids. With 11 bases removed from V and 0 bases from J, the gap between germline ends came to 29 bases. The CDR3 protein is CAFSLETGPVAYSNQPQHF. CDR3 coding DNA: TGTGCCTTCAGTTTAGAGACAGGTCCCGTTGCATATAGCAATCAGCCCCAGCATTTT.

This sequence joins TRBV25-1 and TRBJ1-5; 8 positions match TRBD1. The germline CDR1 and CDR2 sequences are MGHDK and SYGVNS. Losses at the gene ends were 9 bases for V and 6 bases for J; bases not matched to a gene: 10. The CDR3 spans 14 residues. The CDR3 loop is CASRGQGAGQPQHF. CDR3 coding DNA: TGTGCCAGTCGTGGCCAGGGGGCAGGTCAGCCCCAGCATTTT.

This rearrangement joins TRBV11-1 to TRBJ2-1; 7 bases are a match to TRBD2. The V segment lost 1 base and the J segment 5 bases; nucleotides outside the gene matches: 5. The CDR3 loop spans 15 amino acids. Germline V CDR1 and CDR2: SGHAT, FQDESV (reference sequence). The CDR3 DNA is TGTGCCAGCAGCTTAGGGGGGGGAATCAACAATGAGCAGTTCTTC. Translated: CASSLGGGINNEQFF.

This clonotype has ten or more counts. J is TRBJ1-4 and V is TRBV12-3 or TRBV12-4, with TRBD1 matching 7 bases. Trimming removed 6 bases from V and 7 bases from J; junction bases left unmatched: 8. This CDR3 is built from 14 residues. The CDR3 nucleotides read TGTGCCAGCAGCCGACGACAGGGAACTGAAAAACTGTTTTTT. This codes for CASSRRQGTEKLFF.

V is TRBV5-1 and J is TRBJ2-1, with 9 nucleotides matching TRBD2. Per germline, CDR1 SGHRS and CDR2 YFSETQ. This CDR3 is 16 amino acids long. V lost 1 base to trimming and J lost 3 bases; unmatched junction nucleotides: 5. The CDR3 DNA reads as TGCGCCAGCAGCTTGTGGCGGGGGGGCGGCTACAATGAGCAGTTCTTC. Translation: CASSLWRGGGYNEQFF.

The table lists this clonotype with a few counts. The V gene is TRBV4-1, the J gene TRBJ2-5, with 9 nucleotides matching TRBD1. The V gene's germline CDR1 is MGHRA and CDR2 YSYEKL. There are 15 residues in the CDR3. Losses at the gene ends were 4 bases for V and 4 bases for J; bases not matched to a gene: 7. CDR3 sequence reads: CASSLWTGAGETQYF. CDR3 DNA: TGCGCCAGCAGCCTTTGGACAGGGGCAGGAGAGACCCAGTACTTC.

In its sample, this clonotype was seen a few times. The chain carries TRBV20-1 and TRBJ1-1; D is uncertain. CDR3 length: 12 amino acids. The V end was cut by 5 bases, the J end by 1 base, with 8 bases between. Germline assignment: CDR1 DFQATT and CDR2 SNEGSKA (reference sequence). The CDR3 spells CSASPKNTEAFF. For the CDR3, the DNA is TGCAGTGCTTCGCCCAAGAACACTGAAGCTTTCTTT.

This clonotype was observed a few times. This sequence joins TRBV7-2 and TRBJ1-6, with D possibly TRBD1 on 6 matching bases. The CDR3 spans 14 residues. Germline assignment: CDR1 SGHTA and CDR2 FQGNSA. V was shortened by 4 bases and J by 9 bases, with 13 bases between the two germline ends. Here the CDR3 reads CASSSTGSPSPLHF. Written as DNA, the CDR3 is TGTGCCAGCAGCTCAACAGGGTCGCCTTCACCCCTCCACTTT.

This clonotype showed up just a few times. The chain links TRBV20-1 to TRBJ2-2; TRBD1 matches 9 bases. Per the germline V gene, CDR1 is DFQATT and CDR2 is SNEGSKA (reference sequence). This CDR3 is built from 15 residues. With 3 bases clipped from V and 5 bases from J, the junction kept 7 bases outside the gene matches. The CDR3 loop is CSASGGQGTTGELFF. For the CDR3, the DNA is TGCAGTGCTAGTGGAGGACAGGGGACAACCGGGGAGCTGTTTTTT.

This clonotype came up a few times. The CDR3 DNA reads TGTGCCAGCAGCACAGGGGGGACTGGAAACACCATATATTTT. It yields the protein CASSTGGTGNTIYF. The gene calls are TRBV7-9 and TRBJ1-3, with TRBD1 matching 8 bases. Germline trimming cut 5 bases from V and 2 bases from J; bases unmatched to any gene: 2. CDR3 length: 14 residues. CDR1 is SEHNR and CDR2 is FQNEAQ in the germline V gene (reference sequence).